This passage covers 15 T cell receptor beta chains from one sample sequenced in a study of cytomegalovirus exposure and HLA in healthy donors (dated by TCRdb to the late 2010s). To prepare the library, the immunoSEQ multiplex PCR assay was applied. For the multiplex PCR, a mixture combining 60 forward primers for TCR Vbeta segments and 13 reverse primers for TCR Jbeta segments was used. Held by TCRdb, this immuneACCESS table contains in-frame sequences only and omits some clones. Under half of the omission traces to an unresolved V gene where checked; the cause of the rest is unknown. Recorded for this sample are 150,000 to 200,000 clones; about 84% of them occurred a single time. The top ten clonotypes cover roughly 14% of the sample. The sample comprised PBMCs. The receptors stem from a woman aged 25 to 45 in good health and CMV-seropositive.

V and J are TRBV6-6 and TRBJ2-1; the D gene is possibly TRBD1 (5 bases). The germline CDR1 and CDR2 sequences are MNHNY and SVGAGI (reference sequence). V lost 2 bases to trimming and J lost 7 bases, with 12 bases between them. The length of the CDR3 is 14 residues. This CDR3 is CASSYLQGGNEQFF. The CDR3 DNA sequence: TGTGCCAGCAGTTACCTTCAGGGTGGGAATGAGCAGTTCTTC.

The CDR3 DNA sequence: TGTGCCAGCAGCGTAGCTGGGGGGGGCCATTACAATGAGCAGTTCTTC. Translating gives CASSVAGGGHYNEQFF. This rearrangement joins TRBV9 to TRBJ2-1; D is perhaps TRBD2 (7 bases). Per germline, CDR1 SGDLS and CDR2 YYNGEE. Trimming pared 0 bases from V and 4 bases from J, leaving 14 bases between. The CDR3 consists of 16 residues.

This clone appeared once. The rearrangement joins TRBV11-2 to TRBJ2-5; 7 nucleotides align to TRBD2. Losses at the gene ends were 5 bases for V and 0 bases for J; bases not matched to a gene: 6. The CDR3 is made up of 15 amino acids. The germline CDR1 and CDR2 sequences are SGHAT and FQNNGV. The CDR3 protein is CASSHSGGDQETQYF. Written as DNA, the CDR3 is TGTGCCAGCAGCCACTCTGGGGGGGACCAAGAGACCCAGTACTTC.

This sequence joins TRBV5-4 and TRBJ2-5, with 11 positions matching TRBD1. V lost 0 bases to trimming and J lost 4 bases; unmatched junction nucleotides: 5. Germline loops: CDR1 SGHNT, CDR2 YYREEE (reference sequence). The CDR3 is made up of 16 amino acids. The CDR3 DNA follows: TGTGCCAGCAGCTTGGGATCCGGGACAGGGGGAGAGACCCAGTACTTC. Translated: CASSLGSGTGGETQYF.

The sample holds a few counts of this clone. The rearrangement links TRBV5-1 to TRBJ2-1, with D unclear. V was pared by 1 base and J by 2 bases, with 4 bases between. The V gene's germline CDR1 is SGHRS and CDR2 YFSETQ. The CDR3 length is 13 residues. Written as DNA, the CDR3 is TGCGCCAGCAGCTTGCCAACCTACAATGAGCAGTTCTTC. It is translated as CASSLPTYNEQFF.

This clone was counted once. V and J are TRBV11-3 and TRBJ2-2; 8 bases are a match to TRBD1. J lost 1 base, V lost 3 bases, and 1 base had no gene match. The CDR3 has 15 amino acids. Germline values: CDR1 SGHNT, CDR2 YENEEA. The DNA of the CDR3 is TGTGCCAGCAGCTTCGACAGGGGGAACACCGGGGAGCTGTTTTTT. Its protein product is CASSFDRGNTGELFF.

This clone was detected a few times. The sample has other DNA sequences that encode this CDR3 too. The gene calls are TRBV18 and TRBJ1-3; the D is unclear. Germline V gene lookup returns CDR1 KGHSH and CDR2 LQKENI. Trimming pared 3 bases from V and 4 bases from J, leaving 7 bases between. The length of the CDR3 is 13 residues. The CDR3 sequence: CASSPEEGNTIYF. The CDR3, as DNA: TGTGCCAGCTCACCGGAGGAGGGAAACACCATATATTTT.

The chain employs TRBV27 and TRBJ2-7; 11 bases match TRBD2. Germline V gene data show CDR1 as MNHEY and CDR2 as SMNVEV (reference sequence). The V gene end was trimmed by 6 bases and the J gene end by 2 bases; junction bases not matched to a gene: 3. The CDR3 runs 14 residues. The chain's CDR3 is CASRGTSGAYEQYF. CDR3 DNA: TGTGCCAGCAGGGGGACTAGCGGAGCCTACGAGCAGTACTTC.

V gene TRBV7-3 combines with J gene TRBJ2-1; TRBD2 aligns across 8 bases. Germline V lookup: CDR1 SGHTA, CDR2 FQGTGA. Trimming removed 3 bases from V and 4 bases from J; junction bases left unmatched: 5. CDR3 length: 15 residues. The CDR3 reads CASSLSSGSYNEQFF. CDR3 sequence (DNA): TGTGCCAGCAGCTTGTCTAGCGGGTCATACAATGAGCAGTTCTTC.

The sample holds one count of this clone. The rearrangement links TRBV30 to TRBJ2-1; 8 nucleotides match TRBD2. Unmatched junction bases numbered 2, after V lost 3 bases and J lost 1 base. Per germline, CDR1 GTSNPN and CDR2 SVGIG (reference sequence). The length of the CDR3 is 14 residues. The CDR3 DNA sequence: TGTGCCTGGAGAAGCGGGAGATCCTACAATGAGCAGTTCTTC. Its translation: CAWRSGRSYNEQFF. The full variable domain, its missing parts supplied by reference TRBV30 and TRBJ2-1, is SQTIHQWPATLVQPVGSPLSLECTVEGTSNPNLYWYRQAAGRGLQLLFYSVGIGQISSEVPQNLSASRPQDRQFILSSKKLLLSDSGFYLCAWRSGRSYNEQFFGPGTRLTVL.

This clone was picked up a small number of times. The chain joins TRBV19 to TRBJ1-5, with 7 bases matching TRBD1. V shed 2 bases, J shed 3 bases, and the junction held 7 bases outside the gene matches. Germline V gene sequence: CDR1 LNHDA, CDR2 SQIVND (reference sequence). This CDR3 has 16 residues. CDR3 loop: CASSIRSGGHNQPQHF. In DNA, the CDR3 is TGTGCCAGTAGTATACGATCAGGGGGTCACAATCAGCCCCAGCATTTT. Combining the CDR3 with reference TRBV19 and TRBJ1-5 gives the whole variable domain DGGITQSPKYLFRKEGQNVTLSCEQNLNHDAMYWYRQDPGQGLRLIYYSQIVNDFQKGDIAEGYSVSREKKESFPLTVTSAQKNPTAFYLCASSIRSGGHNQPQHFGDGTRLSIL.

The chain uses TRBV28 and TRBJ1-5, with D maybe TRBD1 (5 bases). V was cut by 9 bases and J by 3 bases, with 18 bases left in between. The CDR3 has 15 residues. Germline-derived CDR1 and CDR2 are MDHEN and SYDVKM. The DNA of the CDR3 is TGTGCCAGTTCAGGGCCTCCATTCCTCAATCAGCCCCAGCATTTT. It translates to CASSGPPFLNQPQHF.

The chain's CDR3 is CASSDSTGGASEAFF. Written as DNA, the CDR3 is TGTGCCAGCAGTGACTCGACAGGGGGCGCGTCTGAAGCTTTCTTT. This chain uses TRBV6-4 with TRBJ1-1, with 10 nucleotides matching TRBD1. The CDR3 totals 15 residues. Germline CDR1 MRHNA, CDR2 SNTAGT. V dropped 0 bases and J dropped 6; count of bases not matched to a gene: 4.

This chain's CDR3 is CASTLEGGVEGNQPQHF. CDR3 in DNA: TGTGCCAGTACCCTCGAGGGCGGGGTAGAAGGCAATCAGCCCCAGCATTTT. The chain joins TRBV19 to TRBJ1-5; D unclear. V shed 7 bases and J shed 2 bases, with 21 bases lying between them. This CDR3 spans 17 amino acids. Germline V gives CDR1 LNHDA, CDR2 SQIVND (reference sequence).

The chain has TRBV6-7 and TRBJ2-5; no definite D call. TRBV6-7 is classed as an ORF, of uncertain function. V lost 5 bases and J 2 bases, leaving 3 bases between the germline ends. The CDR3 is 11 amino acids. CDR3 loop: CASSLQETQYF. The CDR3 nucleotides are TGTGCCAGCAGTCTGCAAGAGACCCAGTACTTC.